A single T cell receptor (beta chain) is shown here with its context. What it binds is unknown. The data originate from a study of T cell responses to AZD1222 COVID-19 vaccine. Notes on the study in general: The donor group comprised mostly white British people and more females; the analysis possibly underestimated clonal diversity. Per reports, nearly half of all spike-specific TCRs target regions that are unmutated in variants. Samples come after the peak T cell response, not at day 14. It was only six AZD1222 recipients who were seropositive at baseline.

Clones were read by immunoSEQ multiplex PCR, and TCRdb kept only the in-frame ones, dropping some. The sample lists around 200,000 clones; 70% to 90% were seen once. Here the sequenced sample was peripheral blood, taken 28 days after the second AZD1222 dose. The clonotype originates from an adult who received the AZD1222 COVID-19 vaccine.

The CDR3 region is CASSESERQVRGYTF. CDR3 bases: TGTGCCAGCAGCGAGTCGGAAAGACAGGTGCGGGGCTACACCTTC. The rearrangement links TRBV7-2 to TRBJ1-2; D might be TRBD1 (6 bases). The ends were cut back, 5 bases at V and 8 bases at J, with 21 bases in the middle. From germline, CDR1 is SGHTA and CDR2 FQGNSA. This CDR3 has 15 residues.